This record looks at one TCR beta chain sequence and its context. Its binding antigen is unknown. TCRdb shows the sequencer as NextSeq 550. The Human TCR Profiling Kit (MiLaboratory) was used to prepare UMI-labeled 5' RACE TRB cDNA libraries. The full amount of extracted RNA was used for cDNA synthesis, and the full amount of resulting cDNA was used for PCR amplification. Libraries were prepared in parallel with an identical number of PCR cycles. On the study's bioinformatics: With a minimum of two reads required per UMI, MIGEC and MiXCR pulled out about 54,000 +/- 9,700 unique UMI-labeled TRB cDNA molecules from each library. On average, each library contained 40,000 +/- 10,000 functional in-frame TRB CDR3 nucleotide clonotypes without stop codons. After downsampling to 5000 UMI-labeled TRB molecules per sample, diversity metrics, including normalized Shannon-Wiener and Chao1, were computed in VDJtools. Clonotype-size-weighted physicochemical properties of the central five CDR3 residues (interaction energy, strength, volume and Kidera factor 4) were computed in VDJtools. Once TCRdb had reprocessed the reads, it stored one entry per CDR3 protein sequence and supplied no DNA. What appears here as the V and J calls and clone size reflects TCRdb's work, not the paper's. The sample's table covers 92,000 or so distinct CDR3 sequences. Together, the top ten hold 1.1% of the sample.

The data originate from a study of CXCR3-negative and CXCR3-positive naive CD8 T cells (dated by TCRdb to between 2018 and 2021). A note on the overall study: Roughly 140 million TRB reads were obtained in total, roughly 1.5 +/- 0.3 million reads per library. The diversity and physicochemical repertoire analyses included more than ten donors pooled from two independent experiments. TRBV-TRBJ cluster analysis included naive subsets from roughly 5 donors and memory cells from 3 donors. Summary of the overall study and its limitations: CXCR3 expression partially decreased after cryopreservation, so most assays used freshly isolated PBMCs. Similar TRBV-TRBJ usage was shown by naive CXCR3-negative and CXCR3-positive cells from the same donor, whereas distinct patterns were shown by memory cells. Both naive subsets had comparably high repertoire diversity, while memory CD8+ T cells had much lower repertoire diversity. Surface CD5, linked to self-reactivity in mice, was comparable between naive subsets; TCR interaction strength was therefore also inferred from TRB CDR3 physicochemical properties. TRB CDR3s from CXCR3-positive naive cells showed higher hydrophobicity (lower Kidera factor 4), lower energy, and higher strength and volume indices than CXCR3-negative naive cells.

For every CD8+ T cell subset, 300,000 cells were flow-sorted straight into RLT lysis buffer, and each subset was sorted in triplicate. To exclude memory contaminants, naive CD8+ T cells were stringently defined as CD45RO-CCR7+CD27+CD95-. Peripheral blood mononuclear cells were isolated from buffy coats by standard density gradient centrifugation. A FACSAria III was used to flow-sort naive CXCR3-negative and CXCR3-positive CD8+ T cells. An RNeasy Mini Kit was used to extract total RNA from the sorted cells. The CDR3 sequence holds 14 residues, the cysteine and phenylalanine included. DNA for this receptor is not on file. CDR1 is given as SEHNR and CDR2 as FQNEAQ, both from the germline V gene (reference sequence).

The TCR was taken from a human donor in good health. Some clones in this sample may be carry-over from other donors' samples. Recombination joined TRBV7-9 with TRBJ1-1. The material sequenced was naive CXCR3- CD8+ T cells from blood. Sample cell subset or site, as interpreted from the label and publication: CD45RO-CCR7+CD27+CD95- naive CD8+ T cells lacking CXCR3 (TNR3-). The CDR3 here reads CASSLLESETEAFF.